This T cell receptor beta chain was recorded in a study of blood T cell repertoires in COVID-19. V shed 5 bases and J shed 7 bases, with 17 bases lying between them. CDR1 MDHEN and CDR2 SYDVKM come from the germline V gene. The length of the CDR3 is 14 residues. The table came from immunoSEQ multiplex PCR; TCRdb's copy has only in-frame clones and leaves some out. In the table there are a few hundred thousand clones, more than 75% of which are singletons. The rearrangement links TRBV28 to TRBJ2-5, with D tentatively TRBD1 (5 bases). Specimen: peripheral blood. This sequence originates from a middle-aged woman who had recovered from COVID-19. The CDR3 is CASSTDGAWGTQYF. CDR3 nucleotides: TGTGCCAGCAGTACAGATGGGGCTTGGGGGACCCAGTACTTC.